This TCR beta chain was recovered during a study of Ad26.COV2.S vaccination and SARS-CoV-2 variants. The overall study: Participants got Ad26.COV2.S intramuscularly, once or twice 56 days apart. Study-level points and caveats: Breadth of non-spike TCRs did not differ between vaccinees and placebo recipients.

Only in-frame clones appear in the TCRdb table, and some are missing; sequencing was by immunoSEQ multiplex PCR. The sample carries a few hundred thousand clones, roughly nine tenths recorded once. The CDR3 runs to 15 residues. V was clipped by 7 bases and J by 1 base, with 16 bases between them. Looked up from germline, CDR1 is MNHEY and CDR2 is SMNVEV (reference sequence). In regard to this clone: What it binds is not known.

Documented treatment: around 19 received Ad26.COV2.S at low or high dose, single or two shots; about 5 received placebo; per-sample allocation not given. Samples analyzed were those drawn on day 63 after the first vaccine or placebo injection. The chain links TRBV27 to TRBJ1-1; D remains ambiguous. The sequence was obtained from a person aged 18-60 years who received the Ad26.COV2.S COVID-19 vaccine or a placebo. The material sequenced was peripheral blood, taken in a trial of Ad26.COV2.S vaccine versus placebo. CDR3 DNA sequence: TGTGCCAGCAAATCTCCCCTGCGTAGGAACACTGAAGCTTTCTTT. This gives the protein CASKSPLRRNTEAFF.